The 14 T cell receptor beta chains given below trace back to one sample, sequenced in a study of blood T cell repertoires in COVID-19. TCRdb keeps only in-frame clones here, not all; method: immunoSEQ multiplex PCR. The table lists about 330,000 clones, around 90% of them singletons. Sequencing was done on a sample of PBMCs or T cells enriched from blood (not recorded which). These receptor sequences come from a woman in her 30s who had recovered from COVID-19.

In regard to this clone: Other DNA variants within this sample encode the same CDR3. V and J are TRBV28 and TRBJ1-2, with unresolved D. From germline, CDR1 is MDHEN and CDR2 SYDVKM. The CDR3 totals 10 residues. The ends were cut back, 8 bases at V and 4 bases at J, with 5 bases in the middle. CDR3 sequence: CASSSYGYTF. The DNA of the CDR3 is TGTGCCAGCTCCTCCTATGGCTACACCTTC.

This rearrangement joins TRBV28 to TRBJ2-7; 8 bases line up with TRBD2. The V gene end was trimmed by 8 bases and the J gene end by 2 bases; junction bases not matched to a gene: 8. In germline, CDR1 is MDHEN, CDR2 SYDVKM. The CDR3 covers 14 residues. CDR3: CASVREGGTYEQYF. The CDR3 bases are TGTGCCAGCGTTCGGGAGGGGGGCACCTACGAGCAGTACTTC.

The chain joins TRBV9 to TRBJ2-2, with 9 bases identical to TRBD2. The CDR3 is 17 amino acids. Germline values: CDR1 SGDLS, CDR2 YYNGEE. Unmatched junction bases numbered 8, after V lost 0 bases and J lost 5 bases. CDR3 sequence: CASSVAEAGGNTGELFF. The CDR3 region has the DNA TGTGCCAGCAGCGTAGCTGAGGCGGGGGGGAATACCGGGGAGCTGTTTTTT.

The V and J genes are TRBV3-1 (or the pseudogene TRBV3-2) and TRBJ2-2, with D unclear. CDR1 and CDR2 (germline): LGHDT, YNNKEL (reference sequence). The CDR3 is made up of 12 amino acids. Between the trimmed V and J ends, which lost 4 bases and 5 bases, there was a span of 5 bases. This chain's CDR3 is CASSLQTGELFF. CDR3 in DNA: TGTGCCAGCAGCCTCCAAACCGGGGAGCTGTTTTTT.

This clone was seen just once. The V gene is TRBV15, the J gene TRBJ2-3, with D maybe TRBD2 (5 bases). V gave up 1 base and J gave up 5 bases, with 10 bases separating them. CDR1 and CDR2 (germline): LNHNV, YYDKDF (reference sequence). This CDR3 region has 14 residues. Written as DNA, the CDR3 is TGTGCCACCAGCAGAGCCGAGGGAGTAGATACGCAGTATTTT. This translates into CATSRAEGVDTQYF.

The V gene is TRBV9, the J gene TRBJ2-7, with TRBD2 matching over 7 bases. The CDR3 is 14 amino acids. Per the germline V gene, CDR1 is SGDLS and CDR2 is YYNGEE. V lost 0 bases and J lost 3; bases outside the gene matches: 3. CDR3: CASSVEERGYEQYF. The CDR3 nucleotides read TGTGCCAGCAGCGTAGAAGAGCGGGGCTACGAGCAGTACTTC. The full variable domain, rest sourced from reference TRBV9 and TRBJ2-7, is DSGVTQTPKHLITATGQRVTLRCSPRSGDLSVYWYQQSLDQGLQFLIQYYNGEERAKGNILERFSAQQFPDLHSELNLSSLELGDSALYFCASSVEERGYEQYFGPGTRLTVT.

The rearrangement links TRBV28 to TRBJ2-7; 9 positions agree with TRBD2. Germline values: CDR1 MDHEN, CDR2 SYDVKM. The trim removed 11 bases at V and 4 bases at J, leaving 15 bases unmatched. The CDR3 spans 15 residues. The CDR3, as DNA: TGTGCCGTTGGAAGGGGAGCGGGGGGAGCTTACGAGCAGTACTTC. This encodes CAVGRGAGGAYEQYF.

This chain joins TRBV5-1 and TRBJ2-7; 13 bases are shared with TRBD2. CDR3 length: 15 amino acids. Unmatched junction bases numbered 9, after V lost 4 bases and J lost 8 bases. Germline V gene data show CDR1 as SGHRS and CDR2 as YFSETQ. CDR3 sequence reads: CASSPGTSGEVQQYF. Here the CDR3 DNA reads TGCGCCAGCAGCCCTGGGACTAGCGGGGAAGTTCAGCAGTACTTC.

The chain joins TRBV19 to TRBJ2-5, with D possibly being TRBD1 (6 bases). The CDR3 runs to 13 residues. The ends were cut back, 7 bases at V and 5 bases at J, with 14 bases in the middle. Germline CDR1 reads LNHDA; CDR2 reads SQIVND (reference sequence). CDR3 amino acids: CASTQGTLETQYF. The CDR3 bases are TGTGCCAGTACACAGGGTACTTTGGAGACCCAGTACTTC.

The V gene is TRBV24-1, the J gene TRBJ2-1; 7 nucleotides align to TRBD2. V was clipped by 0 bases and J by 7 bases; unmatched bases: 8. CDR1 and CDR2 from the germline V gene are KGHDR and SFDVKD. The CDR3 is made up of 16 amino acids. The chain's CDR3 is CATSDLLGEGVNEQFF. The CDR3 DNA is TGTGCCACCAGTGATTTGCTGGGGGAGGGTGTAAATGAGCAGTTCTTC.

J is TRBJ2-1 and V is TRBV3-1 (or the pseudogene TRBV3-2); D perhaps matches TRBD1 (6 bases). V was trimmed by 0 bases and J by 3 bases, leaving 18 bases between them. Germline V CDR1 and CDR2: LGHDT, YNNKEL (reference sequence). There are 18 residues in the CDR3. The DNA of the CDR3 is TGTGCCAGCAGCCAAGAGTTACTTACCGGGACAAACTACAATGAGCAGTTCTTC. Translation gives CASSQELLTGTNYNEQFF.

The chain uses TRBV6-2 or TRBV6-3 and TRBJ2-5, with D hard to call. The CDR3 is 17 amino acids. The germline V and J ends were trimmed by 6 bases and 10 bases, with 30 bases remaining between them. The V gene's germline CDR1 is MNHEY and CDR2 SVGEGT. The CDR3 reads CASSRRLSTPRREDQYF. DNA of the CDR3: TGTGCCAGCAGCCGCCGTCTCTCCACTCCAAGGCGCGAGGACCAGTACTTC.

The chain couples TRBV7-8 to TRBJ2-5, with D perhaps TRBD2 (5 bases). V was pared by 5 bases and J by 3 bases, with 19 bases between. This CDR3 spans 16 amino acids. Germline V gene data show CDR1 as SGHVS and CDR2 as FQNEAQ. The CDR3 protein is CASSARGYPREETQYF. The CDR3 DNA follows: TGTGCCAGCAGCGCCCGAGGCTACCCGCGGGAAGAGACCCAGTACTTC.

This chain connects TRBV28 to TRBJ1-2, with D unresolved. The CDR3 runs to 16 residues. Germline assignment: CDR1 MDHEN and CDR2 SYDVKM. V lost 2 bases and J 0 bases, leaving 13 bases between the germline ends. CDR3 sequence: CASSLELAGTNYGYTF. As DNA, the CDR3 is TGTGCCAGCAGTTTAGAGTTGGCCGGGACTAACTATGGCTACACCTTC.